This entry lists 19 T cell receptor beta chains sequenced from one sample in a study of radiotherapy plus CTLA-4 blockade in lung cancer. Sequencing used immunoSEQ multiplex PCR; TCRdb keeps in-frame clones, though not all of them. The table has about 62,000 clones, around 69% seen once. Sample: peripheral blood, taken from a patient treated with radiotherapy plus ipilimumab. The receptors were sampled from a human donor with non-small cell lung cancer who had a complete response to radiotherapy plus ipilimumab.

Turning to this clone: Different DNA sequences within this sample yield the same CDR3. The V gene is TRBV5-1, the J gene TRBJ2-5; 7 bases align to TRBD2. This CDR3 spans 15 amino acids. CDR1 and CDR2 from the germline V gene are SGHRS and YFSETQ. V lost 2 bases and J lost 1; bases outside the gene matches: 5. This CDR3 is CASSLTGLPQETQYF. The CDR3 coding sequence is TGCGCCAGCAGCTTAACGGGACTACCCCAAGAGACCCAGTACTTC.

V is TRBV28 and J is TRBJ2-7; 7 positions agree with TRBD1. The CDR3 sequence is 13 residues long. V dropped 8 bases and J dropped 3; count of bases not matched to a gene: 7. CDR1 MDHEN and CDR2 SYDVKM come from the germline V gene. This CDR3 reads CASHPGQSYEQYF. In nucleotides, the CDR3 is TGTGCCAGCCACCCGGGACAGAGCTACGAGCAGTACTTC. The entire variable domain, with the rest obtained from reference TRBV28 and TRBJ2-7, is as follows: DVKVTQSSRYLVKRTGEKVFLECVQDMDHENMFWYRQDPGLGLRLIYFSYDVKMKEKGDIPEGYSVSREKKERFSLILESASTNQTSMYLCASHPGQSYEQYFGPGTRLTVT.

The chain uses TRBV18 and TRBJ1-1, with D perhaps matching TRBD1 (5 bases). Between the trimmed V and J ends, which lost 1 base and 3 bases, there was a span of 9 bases. Germline CDR1 and CDR2: KGHSH and LQKENI. CDR3 length equals 14 residues. CDR3 sequence: CASSPRQGDTEAFF. In DNA, the CDR3 is TGTGCCAGCTCACCACGACAAGGGGACACTGAAGCTTTCTTT. The variable domain in full, with the rest retrieved from reference TRBV18 and TRBJ1-1, is NAGVMQNPRHLVRRRGQEARLRCSPMKGHSHVYWYRQLPEEGLKFMVYLQKENIIDESGMPKERFSAEFPKEGPSILRIQQVVRGDSAAYFCASSPRQGDTEAFFGQGTRLTVV.

The chain carries TRBV19 and TRBJ2-1; TRBD2 matches 8 bases. The CDR3 has 17 residues. The junction had 11 bases not matched to a gene; V was cut back by 0 bases and J by 7 bases. Germline V gives CDR1 LNHDA, CDR2 SQIVND (reference sequence). Here the CDR3 reads CASSIDVGGGRRNEQFF. The CDR3 DNA follows: TGTGCCAGTAGTATAGACGTCGGGGGGGGCCGGAGGAATGAGCAGTTCTTC. Filled out from reference TRBV19 and TRBJ2-1, the complete variable domain reads DGGITQSPKYLFRKEGQNVTLSCEQNLNHDAMYWYRQDPGQGLRLIYYSQIVNDFQKGDIAEGYSVSREKKESFPLTVTSAQKNPTAFYLCASSIDVGGGRRNEQFFGPGTRLTVL.

This clone was seen a few times. This chain uses TRBV5-4 with TRBJ2-7; no firm D call. The CDR3 has 16 residues. Germline loops: CDR1 SGHNT, CDR2 YYREEE (reference sequence). V was pared by 0 bases and J by 0 bases, with 13 bases between. As DNA, the CDR3 is TGTGCCAGCAGCTTGGATAGTACTACCCTCTCCTACGAGCAGTACTTC. Amino acids: CASSLDSTTLSYEQYF.

This clone has only a few counts. V and J are TRBV6-6 and TRBJ2-1; TRBD2 agrees at 9 bases. Germline V gives CDR1 MNHNY, CDR2 SVGAGI (reference sequence). There are 15 residues in the CDR3. With 8 bases clipped from V and 7 bases from J, the junction kept 12 bases outside the gene matches. The DNA of the CDR3 is TGTGCCAGCGCGAATAGCGGGAGTCGGTTAAATGAGCAGTTCTTC. Its protein is CASANSGSRLNEQFF.

This sequence joins TRBV18 and TRBJ2-7, with D tentatively TRBD2 (6 bases). There are 14 residues in the CDR3. Trimming pared 3 bases from V and 1 base from J, leaving 10 bases between. Germline CDR1 reads KGHSH; CDR2 reads LQKENI. The CDR3 loop is CASSPDRGSYEQYF. The CDR3 bases are TGTGCCAGCTCACCCGACCGGGGGTCCTACGAGCAGTACTTC.

V is TRBV7-2 and J is TRBJ2-1; 11 bases are a match to TRBD1. J was trimmed by 3 bases and V by 4 bases; bases with no gene match: 2. Germline values: CDR1 SGHTA, CDR2 FQGNSA. This CDR3 is built from 15 residues. CDR3 sequence reads: CASSSGTGGYNEQFF. CDR3 nucleotide sequence: TGTGCCAGCAGCTCCGGGACAGGGGGCTACAATGAGCAGTTCTTC.

This sequence joins TRBV19 and TRBJ2-7, with D possibly being TRBD1 (5 bases). The germline V gene encodes CDR1 LNHDA and CDR2 SQIVND (reference sequence). The CDR3 runs 13 residues. V was trimmed by 1 base and J by 3 bases, leaving 7 bases between them. Written as DNA, the CDR3 is TGTGCCAGTAGTATAGTAGGGGACTACGAGCAGTACTTC. Protein product: CASSIVGDYEQYF.

The chain joins TRBV6-1 to TRBJ1-6, with D unclear. Germline V gene sequence: CDR1 MNHNS, CDR2 SASEGT. The V and J ends lost 5 bases and 8 bases respectively, with 10 bases between them. The CDR3 has 13 residues. The CDR3 DNA follows: TGTGCCAGCAGTTATGATCGGGATTCACCCCTCCACTTT. This sequence encodes CASSYDRDSPLHF.

The chain recombines TRBV2 with TRBJ1-5; 10 positions agree with TRBD1. The germline CDR1 and CDR2 sequences are SNHLY and FYNNEI. This CDR3 has 15 amino acids. V was pared by 7 bases and J by 7 bases, with 10 bases of the junction left unmatched. CDR3 protein: CASIRDRGQGQPQHF. In DNA, the CDR3 is TGTGCCAGCATTAGAGACAGGGGGCAGGGACAGCCCCAGCATTTT.

J is TRBJ2-2 and V is TRBV2, with 12 bases lining up with TRBD2. This CDR3 is built from 17 residues. Trimming removed 5 bases from V and 5 bases from J; junction bases left unmatched: 9. Germline-derived CDR1 and CDR2 are SNHLY and FYNNEI. CDR3 region: CASSLTSGSSRTGELFF. The CDR3, as DNA: TGTGCCAGCAGTCTGACTAGCGGGAGCTCGAGGACCGGGGAGCTGTTTTTT.

The gene calls are TRBV4-3 and TRBJ1-2; TRBD1 matches at 12 bases. With 6 bases clipped from V and 8 bases from J, the junction kept 13 bases outside the gene matches. This CDR3 comprises 16 residues. Germline CDR1 and CDR2: LGHNA and YSLEER. DNA of the CDR3: TGCGCCAGCAGTGGGAGGGGGACAGGGGGCTTTCGCGGCTACACCTTC. This codes for CASSGRGTGGFRGYTF.

The V and J genes are TRBV5-4 and TRBJ2-7; TRBD2 is a possible D gene (6 bases). This CDR3 has 14 residues. V dropped 0 bases and J dropped 3 bases, with 10 bases sitting between them. The germline CDR1 and CDR2 sequences are SGHNT and YYREEE (reference sequence). The CDR3 protein is CASSLGTGLYEQYF. The CDR3 region has the DNA TGTGCCAGCAGCTTGGGGACGGGACTCTACGAGCAGTACTTC.

The rearrangement links TRBV25-1 to TRBJ1-2; the match to TRBD1 covers 7 bases. Germline V lookup: CDR1 MGHDK, CDR2 SYGVNS. The CDR3 extends over 15 amino acids. The V gene end was trimmed by 1 base and the J gene end by 4 bases; junction bases not matched to a gene: 6. DNA of the CDR3: TGTGCCAGCAGTGAATCCGGCAGGGGGGCCTATGGCTACACCTTC. Protein sequence: CASSESGRGAYGYTF.

CDR3 sequence: CASSLTNRGLGETQYF. In DNA form, the CDR3 reads TGTGCCAGCAGCCTAACCAACAGGGGGCTGGGGGAGACCCAGTACTTC. The chain carries TRBV7-9 and TRBJ2-5; 9 bases fit TRBD1. This CDR3 comprises 16 residues. Per germline, CDR1 SEHNR and CDR2 FQNEAQ (reference sequence). Losses at the gene ends were 5 bases for V and 5 bases for J; bases not matched to a gene: 12.

This chain joins TRBV9 and TRBJ2-5; 10 nucleotides align to TRBD2. V dropped 0 bases and J dropped 2; count of bases not matched to a gene: 4. Germline V gene data show CDR1 as SGDLS and CDR2 as YYNGEE. CDR3 length equals 16 residues. CDR3 amino acids: CASSVAASGGQETQYF. The CDR3 DNA sequence: TGTGCCAGCAGCGTAGCCGCTAGCGGGGGACAAGAGACCCAGTACTTC.

The chain combines TRBV4-2 with TRBJ2-1; 10 nucleotides line up with TRBD2. In germline, CDR1 is LGHNA, CDR2 YNFKEQ. V lost 2 bases to trimming and J lost 8 bases; unmatched junction nucleotides: 6. This CDR3 has 15 residues. Written as DNA, the CDR3 is TGTGCCAGCAGCCAATCAACTAGCGGGACGTATGAGCAGTTCTTC. Translation: CASSQSTSGTYEQFF.

The V gene is TRBV30, the J gene TRBJ1-3, with D perhaps matching TRBD1 (6 bases). With 3 bases removed from V and 0 bases from J, the gap between germline ends came to 12 bases. Germline-derived CDR1 and CDR2 are GTSNPN and SVGIG (reference sequence). The CDR3 consists of 15 residues. The CDR3 sequence: CAWRDSSISGNTIYF. CDR3 nucleotides: TGTGCCTGGAGGGACAGCTCCATCTCTGGAAACACCATATATTTT.